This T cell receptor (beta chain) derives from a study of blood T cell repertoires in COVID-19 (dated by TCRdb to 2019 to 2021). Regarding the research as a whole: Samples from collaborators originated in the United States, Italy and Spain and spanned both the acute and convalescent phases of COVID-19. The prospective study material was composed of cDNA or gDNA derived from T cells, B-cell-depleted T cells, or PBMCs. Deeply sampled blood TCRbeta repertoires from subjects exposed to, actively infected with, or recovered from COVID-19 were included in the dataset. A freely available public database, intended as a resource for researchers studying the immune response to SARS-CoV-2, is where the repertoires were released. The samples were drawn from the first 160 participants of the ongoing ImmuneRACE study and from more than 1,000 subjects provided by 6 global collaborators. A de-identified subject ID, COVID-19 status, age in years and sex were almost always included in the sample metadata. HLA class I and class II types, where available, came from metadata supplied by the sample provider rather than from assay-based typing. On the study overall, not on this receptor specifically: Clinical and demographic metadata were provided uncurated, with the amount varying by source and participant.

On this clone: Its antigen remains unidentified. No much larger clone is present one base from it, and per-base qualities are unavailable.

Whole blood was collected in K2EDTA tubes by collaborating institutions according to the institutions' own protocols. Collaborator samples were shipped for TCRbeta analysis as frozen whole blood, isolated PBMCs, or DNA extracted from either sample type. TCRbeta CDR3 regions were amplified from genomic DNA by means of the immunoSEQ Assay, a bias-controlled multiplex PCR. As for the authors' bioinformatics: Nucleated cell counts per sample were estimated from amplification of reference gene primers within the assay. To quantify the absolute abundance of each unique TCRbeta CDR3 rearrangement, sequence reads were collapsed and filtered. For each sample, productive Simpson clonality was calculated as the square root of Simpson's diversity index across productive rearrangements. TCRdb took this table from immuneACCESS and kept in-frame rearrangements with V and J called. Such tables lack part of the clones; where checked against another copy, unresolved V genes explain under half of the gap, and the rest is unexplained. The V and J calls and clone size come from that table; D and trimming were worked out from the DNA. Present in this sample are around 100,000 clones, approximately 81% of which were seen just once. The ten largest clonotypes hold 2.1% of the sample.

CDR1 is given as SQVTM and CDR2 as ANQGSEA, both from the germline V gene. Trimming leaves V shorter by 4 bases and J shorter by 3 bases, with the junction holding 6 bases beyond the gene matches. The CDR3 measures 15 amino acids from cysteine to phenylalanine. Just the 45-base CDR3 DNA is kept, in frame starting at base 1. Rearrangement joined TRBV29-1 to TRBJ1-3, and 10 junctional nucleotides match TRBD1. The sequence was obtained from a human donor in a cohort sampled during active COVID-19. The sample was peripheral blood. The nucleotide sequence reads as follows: TGCAGCGTTGTTCTTGGACAGGGGGATGGAAACACCATATATTTT. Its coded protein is CSVVLGQGDGNTIYF.